This TCR beta chain derives from a study of radiation and T cells in renal cell carcinoma. Treatment here: treatment-naive control, cytoreductive nephrectomy. Controls included 4 female and over ten male donors, resected 2011 to 2014. Germline CDR1 is LNHDA and CDR2 is SQIVND (reference sequence). Trimming removed 2 bases at V and 1 base at J, with 3 bases between. This CDR3 is built from 13 residues. Sequencing was performed with immunoSEQ multiplex PCR; in TCRdb, only in-frame clones are kept and a portion is missing. Of about 7,900 clones detected, less than 65% appear once; the ten largest clones hold over 35%.

The source is a woman between 65 and 79 years old with renal cell carcinoma. The specimen comprised tumor tissue, sampled from a patient whose treatment was nephrectomy without radiotherapy. The chain recombines TRBV19 with TRBJ1-5, with no clear D. CDR3 loop: CASSIQSNQPQHF. The CDR3 nucleotides are TGTGCCAGTAGTATACAGAGCAATCAGCCCCAGCATTTT.